The 21 T cell receptor beta chains below all came from one sample that was sequenced in a study of blood T cell repertoires in COVID-19. Repertoires were generated with immunoSEQ multiplex PCR, while TCRdb's copy carries only in-frame clones and drops some. The sample has roughly 180,000 clones, 81% seen once. Material: PBMCs or T cells enriched from blood (not recorded which). These receptor sequences come from a woman in her 40s with acute COVID-19.

The chain carries TRBV28 and TRBJ2-3; 10 nucleotides align to TRBD1. CDR1 and CDR2 from the germline V gene are MDHEN and SYDVKM. J gave up 2 bases and V 7 bases, and 6 bases lay outside the gene matches. The CDR3 totals 15 residues. CDR3 DNA sequence: TGTGCCAGCACCCAGGGACAGGGGTTCACAGATACGCAGTATTTT. Amino acid sequence: CASTQGQGFTDTQYF.

V gene TRBV14 combines with J gene TRBJ2-6; 8 positions match TRBD1. Germline V lookup: CDR1 SGHDN, CDR2 FVKESK. CDR3 size: 17 residues. With V trimmed by 3 bases and J by 3 bases, 7 bases remained unmatched. Written as DNA, the CDR3 is TGTGCCAGCAGCCATCAGGACAGGGCGTATGGGGCCAACGTCCTGACTTTC. It encodes CASSHQDRAYGANVLTF.

This CDR3 is CSASAGRGYTF. CDR3 nucleotides: TGCAGTGCTAGTGCAGGGCGTGGCTACACCTTC. This chain connects TRBV20-1 to TRBJ1-2, with D maybe TRBD1 (5 bases). The CDR3 contains 11 residues. Looked up from germline, CDR1 is DFQATT and CDR2 is SNEGSKA (reference sequence). V was pared by 3 bases and J by 7 bases, with 9 bases between.

The genes are TRBV5-6 and TRBJ1-5, with D maybe TRBD1 (6 bases). CDR1 is SGHDT, CDR2 YYEEEE, per germline. V shed 2 bases and J shed 3 bases, with 15 bases lying between them. This CDR3 is 16 amino acids long. Here the CDR3 reads CASSFRQGSNNQPQHF. CDR3 nucleotide sequence: TGTGCCAGCAGCTTTCGGCAGGGGAGTAACAATCAGCCCCAGCATTTT.

V usage is TRBV15 and J usage is TRBJ2-7, with 7 bases lining up with TRBD1. The V and J ends lost 2 bases and 2 bases, in that order; junction bases with no gene match: 3. Germline-derived CDR1 and CDR2 are LNHNV and YYDKDF (reference sequence). This CDR3 contains 14 residues. CDR3 DNA sequence: TGTGCCACCAGCAGATCGGGACAGACCTACGAGCAGTACTTC. This encodes CATSRSGQTYEQYF.

This clone was observed once. The rearrangement uses TRBV23-1 and TRBJ1-5, with TRBD1 identical over 10 bases. Being an ORF, TRBV23-1 has a function that is uncertain. There are 18 residues in the CDR3. J gave up 0 bases and V 7 bases, and 12 bases lay outside the gene matches. CDR3 DNA: TGCGCCAGCAATTTCGACAGGGGGCGCTTCTATAGCAATCAGCCCCAGCATTTT. Its protein product is CASNFDRGRFYSNQPQHF.

This chain links TRBV27 with TRBJ1-4; D not resolved. V was clipped by 6 bases and J by 7 bases, with 24 bases between them. The germline CDR1 and CDR2 sequences are MNHEY and SMNVEV (reference sequence). The CDR3 contains 17 residues. As DNA, the CDR3 is TGTGCCAGCAGCCGATTCGGAGACTCTAAGAAAGGTGAAAAACTGTTTTTT. This sequence encodes CASSRFGDSKKGEKLFF.

The J gene is TRBJ2-7, the V gene TRBV15; no clear D. This CDR3 is built from 14 residues. V dropped 8 bases and J dropped 0 bases, with 14 bases sitting between them. Germline values: CDR1 LNHNV, CDR2 YYDKDF (reference sequence). The CDR3 nucleotides are TGTGCCACCTCCTCCGAGGCGGCCTCCTACGAGCAGTACTTC. Residues: CATSSEAASYEQYF.

This clone appeared many times. The rearrangement uses TRBV19 and TRBJ1-1; D perhaps matches TRBD1 (6 bases). CDR3 size: 14 residues. CDR1 is LNHDA, CDR2 SQIVND, per germline (reference sequence). V was clipped by 7 bases and J by 2 bases, with 14 bases between them. The CDR3 protein is CASTILQGNTEAFF. The CDR3 coding sequence is TGTGCCAGTACCATCTTACAGGGAAACACTGAAGCTTTCTTT.

The V call is TRBV6-5, the J call TRBJ2-1; 11 nucleotides align to TRBD2. In germline, CDR1 is MNHEY, CDR2 SVGAGI. The CDR3 has 15 amino acids. V shed 8 bases, J shed 8 bases, and the junction held 11 bases outside the gene matches. In nucleotides, the CDR3 is TGTGCCAGCCGGGTAGCGGGAGGGCCAATTCATGAGCAGTTCTTC. Translated, it gives CASRVAGGPIHEQFF.

CDR3 sequence (DNA): TGTGCCAGCAGCCTCGACCGGGACTTAGGGTCCTACGAGCAGTACTTC. Translation gives CASSLDRDLGSYEQYF. The genes are TRBV7-8 and TRBJ2-7; possibly TRBD2 for D (6 bases). V was cut by 5 bases and J by 1 base, with 18 bases left in between. CDR1 and CDR2 (germline): SGHVS, FQNEAQ. The CDR3 loop spans 16 amino acids. The whole variable domain, filled in from reference TRBV7-8 and TRBJ2-7, reads GAGVSQSPRYKVAKRGQDVALRCDPISGHVSLFWYQQALGQGPEFLTYFQNEAQLDKSGLPSDRFFAERPEGSVSTLKIQRTQQEDSAVYLCASSLDRDLGSYEQYFGPGTRLTVT.

The chain couples TRBV18 to TRBJ1-1; TRBD1 might be the D (5 bases). The germline V gene has CDR1 KGHSH and CDR2 LQKENI. The CDR3 is made up of 15 amino acids. Trimming removed 0 bases from V and 2 bases from J, with 10 bases in between. The CDR3 region has the DNA TGTGCCAGCTCACCACCAATGGGGCCCAACACTGAAGCTTTCTTT. This gives the protein CASSPPMGPNTEAFF.

The chain is built from TRBV6-5 and TRBJ1-1; 7 nucleotides match TRBD1. Germline-derived CDR1 and CDR2 are MNHEY and SVGAGI. The CDR3 is made up of 14 amino acids. With 10 bases clipped from V and 3 bases from J, the junction kept 11 bases outside the gene matches. DNA of the CDR3: TGTGCCACCTCGGGAGGGGGCGCGGACACTGAAGCTTTCTTT. Its translation: CATSGGGADTEAFF.

The chain links TRBV5-1 to TRBJ1-3; D remains ambiguous. This CDR3 spans 16 amino acids. The V gene lost 0 bases and the J gene lost 4 bases, with 14 bases spanning the gap. The germline V gene has CDR1 SGHRS and CDR2 YFSETQ. The CDR3 sequence is CASSLAGAMYGNTIYF. In DNA, the CDR3 is TGCGCCAGCAGCTTGGCAGGCGCGATGTACGGAAACACCATATATTTT.

The gene calls are TRBV10-1 and TRBJ2-1; 11 positions match TRBD1. After removal of 8 bases from V and 6 bases from J, the junction contained 9 bases not matched to a gene. The V gene's germline CDR1 is WNHNN and CDR2 SYGVQD (reference sequence). This CDR3 has 15 residues. The CDR3 nucleotides are TGCGCCAGCTCCGAAGGGACAGGGGGGTTCAATGAGCAGTTCTTC. Protein product: CASSEGTGGFNEQFF.

The chain has TRBV2 and TRBJ2-7, with D possibly TRBD2 on 6 matching bases. Trimming left V 6 bases short and J 1 base short, with 16 bases between. The CDR3 runs to 15 residues. Germline V lookup: CDR1 SNHLY, CDR2 FYNNEI. In nucleotides, the CDR3 is TGTGCCAGCAGGGGACTCTCCGAGGGGTCCTACGAGCAGTACTTC. It encodes CASRGLSEGSYEQYF.

The CDR3, as DNA: TGTGCCAGCAATCCGCGAGGCGATGAGCAGTTCTTC. Its protein product is CASNPRGDEQFF. J is TRBJ2-1 and V is TRBV21-1; TRBD2, as called in the table, went unchecked against the DNA. TRBV21-1 has pseudogene status. This CDR3 has 12 amino acids.

The chain employs TRBV9 and TRBJ2-1; 7 positions match TRBD2. This CDR3 has 15 amino acids. Per germline, CDR1 SGDLS and CDR2 YYNGEE. V shed 4 bases and J 5 bases; nucleotides not matched to a gene: 9. CDR3 sequence: CASSLGLGAHNEQFF. The DNA of the CDR3 is TGTGCCAGCAGCCTAGGACTAGGGGCCCACAATGAGCAGTTCTTC.

CDR3 nucleotides: TGTGCCACCTCTCCCCCGGGACAGGGGTCGTGGAAAGCTTTCTTT. Residues: CATSPPGQGSWKAFF. The rearrangement links TRBV15 to TRBJ1-1, with 10 bases lining up with TRBD1. Germline-derived CDR1 and CDR2 are LNHNV and YYDKDF (reference sequence). The ends lost 8 bases at V and 9 bases at J; junction bases unmatched: 15. CDR3 length: 15 residues.

CDR3 residues: CATSRDSFDTQYF. CDR3 nucleotide sequence: TGTGCCACCAGCAGAGACTCCTTTGATACGCAGTATTTT. This chain joins TRBV15 and TRBJ2-3; D is unclear. The V and J ends lost 0 bases and 6 bases respectively, with 7 bases between them. This CDR3 is built from 13 residues. The germline gives CDR1 LNHNV, CDR2 YYDKDF (reference sequence).

The chain carries TRBV7-9 and TRBJ2-5, with 8 bases identical to TRBD2. This CDR3 comprises 11 residues. In germline, CDR1 is SEHNR, CDR2 FQNEAQ (reference sequence). V shed 4 bases, J shed 9 bases, and the junction held 1 base outside the gene matches. The CDR3 loop reads CASSSGGAQYF. The CDR3 DNA is TGTGCCAGCAGCTCGGGAGGGGCCCAGTACTTC.